This TCR beta chain emerged from a study of T cells in localized non-small cell lung cancer. Notes on the study in general: Heterogeneity remains possible because sequencing was limited to only one tumor region. There were a median roughly 62 of the top 100 tumor clones appearing in adjacent lung.

The assay was immunoSEQ multiplex PCR, and TCRdb's table has in-frame clones only and misses some. The sample holds under 35,000 clones, roughly 78% seen once. Details on this clone: The antigen remains unidentified.

CDR1 and CDR2 (germline): MGHRA, YSYEKL. This CDR3 comprises 14 residues. Deletions cut 4 bases from V and 0 bases from J, with 8 bases between. This material consisted of peripheral blood, taken before any cancer treatment. This receptor was obtained from a male donor aged 60 or over with stage II squamous cell lung carcinoma. This sequence joins TRBV4-1 and TRBJ2-3; tentatively, D is TRBD1 (6 bases). Here the CDR3 DNA reads TGCGCCAGCAGCCCGACAGGCAGCACAGATACGCAGTATTTT. It specifies CASSPTGSTDTQYF.